This T cell receptor beta chain derives from a study of blood T cells in healthy people across ages. A sample-barcoded 5' primer and a J-beta primer mix were used in a second PCR of about 7 to 12 cycles. TCRdb called the 5' RACE reads again in MiXCR, with one record for every CDR3 protein. The sample yields roughly 1.7 million distinct CDR3 sequences, approximately 32% seen once. This CDR3 contains 14 residues. V was trimmed by 4 bases and J by 3 bases, leaving 12 bases between them. The V gene's germline CDR1 is SGHRS and CDR2 YFSETQ. There are a few counts of this clonotype. The study isolated at least 6.5 million PBMCs from each sample.

The sequence was collected from a woman aged 25 to 45 in good health. Sequenced sample: blood. The J gene is TRBJ2-3, the V gene TRBV5-1, with D perhaps TRBD1 or TRBD2 (6 bases each). The CDR3 region is CASSRQEGTDTQYF. The CDR3 DNA follows: TGCGCCAGCAGCAGACAGGAGGGTACAGATACGCAGTATTTT.